This T cell receptor beta chain emerged from a study of T cell responses to AZD1222 COVID-19 vaccine (dated by TCRdb to the early 2020s). Regarding the research as a whole: AZD1222 recipients with second doses at about 4 weeks or about 12 weeks were pooled, because spike-specific TCR depth and breadth did not differ between schedules. Trial participants were enrolled into age subgroups of 18-55, 56-69 and 70-plus years, which contained about 150, 27 and 61 TCR-sequenced participants, respectively. A total of approximately 240 trial participants underwent TCR sequencing, of whom nearly 210 had received two doses of AZD1222 and 26 had received two doses of the MenACWY control vaccine. On the study overall, not on this receptor specifically: Participants were mostly white British and included more females than males, and it was suggested by the authors that clonal diversity may have been underestimated. Spike-specific TCR breadth and depth rose significantly after two AZD1222 doses compared with day 0 and with MenACWY recipients. Reportedly, almost half of the unique spike-specific TCRs recognized epitopes lying outside the regions that are mutated in the B.1.351 and B.1.1.7 variants. Because no day 14 peak-response samples were available, the repertoires could be characterized only after the peak T cell response. CD4 TCRs associated with the vaccine covered the entire spike protein, and the dominant responses were in regions 160-218 and 743-854. The 56-69-year group was small, and its depth increase did not reach significance, likely because of low power. Conclusions about previously exposed vaccinees are limited because only six or seven AZD1222 recipients were SARS-CoV-2 seropositive at baseline.

The CDR3 regions of human TCRbeta chains were subjected to immunosequencing. The authors' analysis ran thus. Repertoire TCRs were checked for matches against a reference library of SARS-CoV-2-specific TCRs that had been generated using the MIRA antigen-specificity platform. Breadth was defined as the fraction of unique TCRs that were SARS-CoV-2-associated. Depth was defined as the fraction of total T cells that were SARS-CoV-2-associated. Using the MIRA data, each spike-specific TCR was mapped to the spike region that the TCR reacts to and placed in a CD4 or CD8 class. Log10-transformed breadth and depth values were compared by one-way ANOVA with Sidak's multiple comparisons tests. TCRdb carries this immuneACCESS record with in-frame sequences only. Its versions omit some clonotypes, under half of them owing to an unresolved V gene in the studies checked, with the rest unexplained. Clone size and the V and J calls come from that table; the DNA yielded D and trimming. Across this sample there are 170,000 or so clones, with about nine tenths seen only once. Of the sample, about 2.8% falls within the top ten clones.

With regard to this clone: Its target antigen remains unknown. Base quality data are lacking; no much larger clone is found one base away.

The time point label for this specimen denotes: baseline before first vaccination. The vaccinee samples were drawn from two UK trials, COV001 and COV002, one of which was a single-blind randomized controlled phase 2/3 trial testing AZD1222 (ChAdOx1 nCoV-19) in healthy adults. For TCRbeta chain sequencing, PBMC samples were collected from trial participants at day 0 and at day 28 after the second dose. CDR3 length: 14 amino acids, cysteine to phenylalanine. Of all the DNA, just the CDR3 is kept, 42 bases in frame from base 1. Trimming costs V 0 bases and J 2 bases, and their ends lie 11 bases apart. The germline V gene gives CDR1 as SQVTM and CDR2 as ANQGSEA.

This TCR came from an adult in good health. The rearrangement combines TRBV29-1 with TRBJ2-7; a tentative D match to TRBD1 spans 6 bases. This specimen consisted of peripheral blood, obtained on day 0 of AZD1222 vaccination. The CDR3 has the sequence CSVEDPQGTYEQYF. DNA sequence: TGCAGCGTTGAAGATCCGCAGGGGACCTACGAGCAGTACTTC.